This passage covers 26 T cell receptor beta chains from one sample sequenced in a study of blood T cell repertoires in COVID-19. TCRdb's copy holds only in-frame clones and misses some; the assay was immunoSEQ multiplex PCR. Of some 120,000 clones in the sample, about four fifths are singletons; the top ten hold around 13%. Sequenced sample: peripheral blood. These receptors came from a woman aged 30 to 39 who had recovered from COVID-19.

V gene TRBV14 combines with J gene TRBJ1-4; D is perhaps TRBD1 (5 bases). Germline V gene data show CDR1 as SGHDN and CDR2 as FVKESK. The V end was cut by 5 bases, the J end by 8 bases, with 18 bases between. The CDR3 covers 15 residues. The CDR3 region is CASSATLGVVEKLFF. CDR3 coding DNA: TGTGCCAGCAGCGCGACGCTAGGGGTTGTGGAAAAACTGTTTTTT.

The chain employs TRBV6-5 and TRBJ1-1; 10 bases map to TRBD1. The CDR3 runs 14 residues. V shed 5 bases and J 5 bases; nucleotides not matched to a gene: 5. Per the germline V gene, CDR1 is MNHEY and CDR2 is SVGAGI. The CDR3 sequence is CASSRTGGGTEAFF. The CDR3 DNA sequence: TGTGCCAGCAGTCGGACAGGGGGAGGGACTGAAGCTTTCTTT.

The genes are TRBV7-9 and TRBJ1-1; D is possibly TRBD1 (5 bases). This CDR3 spans 15 amino acids. Germline V lookup: CDR1 SEHNR, CDR2 FQNEAQ (reference sequence). V lost 1 base to trimming and J lost 6 bases, with 15 bases between them. The CDR3 nucleotides are TGTGCCAGCAGCTTAGATATCGCAGGGTGGGCTGAAGCTTTCTTT. Translation gives CASSLDIAGWAEAFF.

The chain couples TRBV20-1 to TRBJ1-2; 7 bases line up with TRBD1. J lost 2 bases, V lost 3 bases, and 6 bases had no gene match. CDR3 size: 14 residues. Germline-derived CDR1 and CDR2 are DFQATT and SNEGSKA (reference sequence). The CDR3 DNA sequence: TGCAGTGCTAGTGCAGGGGGATTGAACTATGGCTACACCTTC. Amino acids: CSASAGGLNYGYTF.

V is TRBV7-2 and J is TRBJ1-1; D is unclear. This CDR3 comprises 13 residues. The germline V and J ends were trimmed by 5 bases and 11 bases, with 18 bases remaining between them. The germline CDR1 and CDR2 sequences are SGHTA and FQGNSA. The CDR3 reads CASSPRSSSGAFF. The CDR3 nucleotides read TGTGCCAGCAGCCCCAGAAGTAGCTCGGGGGCTTTCTTT.

V usage is TRBV15 and J usage is TRBJ1-3; D possibly corresponds to TRBD1 (5 bases). Trimming pared 1 base from V and 4 bases from J, leaving 11 bases between. The CDR3 length is 15 residues. CDR1 and CDR2 from the germline V gene are LNHNV and YYDKDF (reference sequence). The CDR3 nucleotides read TGTGCCACCAGCAGAGGGGCAGGGCTCGGAAACACCATATATTTT. Amino acid sequence: CATSRGAGLGNTIYF.

This clone showed up just a few times. This sequence joins TRBV5-1 and TRBJ2-2; D is undetermined. Trimming shortened V by 0 bases and J by 2 bases, and 8 bases separated the two germline ends. The length of the CDR3 is 15 residues. Per germline, CDR1 SGHRS and CDR2 YFSETQ. CDR3 nucleotides: TGCGCCAGCAGCTTGGCCCTAACTAACACCGGGGAGCTGTTTTTT. Protein product: CASSLALTNTGELFF.

The chain uses TRBV25-1 and TRBJ2-2; 7 positions match TRBD1. The CDR3 loop spans 15 amino acids. Germline V lookup: CDR1 MGHDK, CDR2 SYGVNS. J lost 3 bases, V lost 3 bases, and 4 bases had no gene match. CDR3 in DNA: TGTGCCAGCAGTGACCTACAGGGGTACACCGGGGAGCTGTTTTTT. Residues: CASSDLQGYTGELFF.

V gene TRBV3-1 (or the pseudogene TRBV3-2) combines with J gene TRBJ1-3, with 8 bases matching TRBD1. The CDR3 extends over 15 amino acids. V trimming: 5 bases; J trimming: 4 bases; junction bases outside the gene matches: 7. The germline CDR1 and CDR2 sequences are LGHDT and YNNKEL (reference sequence). The CDR3 region is CASSKYPGGGNTIYF. The CDR3 DNA follows: TGTGCCAGCAGCAAATACCCAGGGGGCGGAAACACCATATATTTT.

The gene calls are TRBV27 and TRBJ2-7; possible D gene TRBD2, 5 bases. The CDR3 spans 13 residues. The germline V gene has CDR1 MNHEY and CDR2 SMNVEV (reference sequence). The V gene lost 5 bases and the J gene lost 3 bases, with 11 bases spanning the gap. The CDR3 DNA reads as TGTGCCAGCAGTCCTGGACTGATCTACGAGCAGTACTTC. Residues: CASSPGLIYEQYF.

This sequence joins TRBV7-3 and TRBJ2-1; 9 bases agree with TRBD2. The germline V gene has CDR1 SGHTA and CDR2 FQGTGA. V lost 4 bases and J lost 7; bases outside the gene matches: 8. CDR3 length equals 15 residues. CDR3 protein: CASSSRGLANNEQFF. DNA for the CDR3: TGTGCCAGCAGCTCCCGGGGACTAGCAAATAATGAGCAGTTCTTC.

The rearrangement joins TRBV5-4 to TRBJ1-6; D call uncertain. This CDR3 comprises 14 residues. Germline-derived CDR1 and CDR2 are SGHNT and YYREEE (reference sequence). Trimming removed 4 bases at V and 9 bases at J, with 14 bases between. The CDR3 nucleotides are TGTGCCAGCAGCCAAACCTCGACTGGTTCACCCCTCCACTTT. Its protein is CASSQTSTGSPLHF.

The rearrangement links TRBV6-5 to TRBJ1-5; 8 bases match TRBD1. Looked up from germline, CDR1 is MNHEY and CDR2 is SVGAGI. Losses at the gene ends were 6 bases for V and 7 bases for J; bases not matched to a gene: 2. The CDR3 is 12 amino acids. The CDR3 nucleotides are TGTGCCAGCAGGGGACAGGCCCAGCCCCAGCATTTT. It yields the protein CASRGQAQPQHF.

The chain joins TRBV5-1 to TRBJ1-5; 8 nucleotides align to TRBD1. The germline V gene has CDR1 SGHRS and CDR2 YFSETQ. With V trimmed by 2 bases and J by 7 bases, 5 bases remained unmatched. This CDR3 has 14 residues. CDR3 protein: CASSLGGQDQPQHF. CDR3 bases: TGCGCCAGCAGCTTAGGGGGACAGGACCAGCCCCAGCATTTT.

This chain joins TRBV20-1 and TRBJ2-3; D not resolved. Looked up from germline, CDR1 is DFQATT and CDR2 is SNEGSKA (reference sequence). The V end lost 3 bases, the J end lost 4 bases, and 5 bases lay between the germline ends. There are 11 residues in the CDR3. The DNA of the CDR3 is TGCAGTGCTAGGTATTCAGATACGCAGTATTTT. Residues: CSARYSDTQYF.

This chain joins TRBV3-1 (or the pseudogene TRBV3-2) and TRBJ2-3, with 9 bases matching TRBD2. V dropped 4 bases and J dropped 0; count of bases not matched to a gene: 11. The CDR3 loop spans 18 amino acids. Per the germline V gene, CDR1 is LGHDT and CDR2 is YNNKEL (reference sequence). CDR3 residues: CASSLMSSGMPSTDTQYF. The CDR3 nucleotides are TGTGCCAGCAGCCTTATGTCTAGCGGGATGCCTAGCACAGATACGCAGTATTTT.

The CDR3 loop is CASSGRDRGSYGYTF. In DNA, the CDR3 is TGTGCCAGCAGCGGTCGGGACAGGGGAAGCTATGGCTACACCTTC. The chain uses TRBV9 and TRBJ1-2, with 10 positions matching TRBD1. CDR3 size: 15 residues. J lost 4 bases, V lost 3 bases, and 6 bases had no gene match. Germline values: CDR1 SGDLS, CDR2 YYNGEE. The full variable domain, in which reference TRBV9 and TRBJ1-2 provide the parts outside the CDR3, is DSGVTQTPKHLITATGQRVTLRCSPRSGDLSVYWYQQSLDQGLQFLIQYYNGEERAKGNILERFSAQQFPDLHSELNLSSLELGDSALYFCASSGRDRGSYGYTFGSGTRLTVV.

J is TRBJ1-2 and V is TRBV12-3 or TRBV12-4; 7 bases fit TRBD1. The trim removed 4 bases at V and 5 bases at J, leaving 1 base unmatched. The CDR3 has 12 residues. The CDR3 sequence: CASSSGGYGYTF. The CDR3 bases are TGTGCCAGCAGTTCAGGGGGATATGGCTACACCTTC.

To note about this clone: Other DNA sequences within the sample encode an identical CDR3. This chain uses TRBV12-3 or TRBV12-4 with TRBJ2-3, with no clear D. The ends were cut back, 3 bases at V and 6 bases at J, with 4 bases in the middle. The CDR3 consists of 11 residues. CDR3 amino acids: CASSFSDTQYF. The CDR3 nucleotides are TGTGCCAGCAGTTTCTCGGATACGCAGTATTTT.

V usage is TRBV5-1 and J usage is TRBJ2-5, with 9 nucleotides matching TRBD1. Germline loops: CDR1 SGHRS, CDR2 YFSETQ. The CDR3 runs 14 residues. V dropped 0 bases and J dropped 7; count of bases not matched to a gene: 4. Here the CDR3 reads CASSLGDRAWTQYF. The CDR3 DNA reads TGCGCCAGCAGCTTGGGGGACAGGGCATGGACCCAGTACTTC.

This clone was recorded only once. The chain uses TRBV5-6 and TRBJ2-5; TRBD2 aligns across 7 bases. CDR1 is SGHDT, CDR2 YYEEEE, per germline. The CDR3 extends over 15 amino acids. The J segment lost 4 bases and the V segment lost 4 bases, leaving 10 bases of the junction unmatched. The CDR3 region has the DNA TGTGCCAGCAGCCGGGAGGACACACAAGGAGAGACCCAGTACTTC. Protein: CASSREDTQGETQYF.

V is TRBV4-1 and J is TRBJ1-1; D gene uncertain. Germline V gives CDR1 MGHRA, CDR2 YSYEKL. The CDR3 is 16 amino acids. The V end lost 0 bases, the J end lost 6 bases, and 17 bases lay between the germline ends. This chain's CDR3 is CASSQDQSGYRAEAFF. The CDR3 DNA is TGCGCCAGCAGCCAAGATCAGTCGGGTTATCGGGCTGAAGCTTTCTTT.

This clone was counted between two and nine times. The chain couples TRBV4-2 to TRBJ2-7, with D maybe TRBD1 (5 bases). Germline-derived CDR1 and CDR2 are LGHNA and YNFKEQ. The CDR3 extends over 15 amino acids. With 0 bases removed from V and 5 bases from J, the gap between germline ends came to 14 bases. DNA for the CDR3: TGTGCCAGCAGCCAAGAGAGGCGTAGGGGCCACGAGCAGTACTTC. Translated, it gives CASSQERRRGHEQYF.

This chain joins TRBV9 and TRBJ1-5, with 7 nucleotides matching TRBD1. Per the germline V gene, CDR1 is SGDLS and CDR2 is YYNGEE. V trimming: 3 bases; J trimming: 4 bases; junction bases outside the gene matches: 4. The CDR3 has 14 residues. CDR3 coding DNA: TGTGCCAGCAGCGCAAGGGGGCAAAATCAGCCCCAGCATTTT. The encoded protein is CASSARGQNQPQHF. Using reference TRBV9 and TRBJ1-5 for the parts outside the CDR3, the full variable domain is DSGVTQTPKHLITATGQRVTLRCSPRSGDLSVYWYQQSLDQGLQFLIQYYNGEERAKGNILERFSAQQFPDLHSELNLSSLELGDSALYFCASSARGQNQPQHFGDGTRLSIL.

This chain links TRBV5-4 with TRBJ1-2; TRBD1 is a possible D gene (5 bases). V lost 0 bases and J 2 bases, leaving 8 bases between the germline ends. Germline lookup yields CDR1 SGHNT and CDR2 YYREEE (reference sequence). This CDR3 spans 14 amino acids. The CDR3 loop is CASSLGGENYGYTF. CDR3 DNA sequence: TGTGCCAGCAGCTTGGGGGGGGAGAACTATGGCTACACCTTC.

The CDR3 DNA sequence: TGTGCCAGCAGCCTGGCGGTTGGCGATGAGCAGTTCTTC. It encodes CASSLAVGDEQFF. This rearrangement joins TRBV7-3 to TRBJ2-1; D remains ambiguous. Germline values: CDR1 SGHTA, CDR2 FQGTGA. The CDR3 covers 13 residues. V was clipped by 5 bases and J by 8 bases, with 13 bases between them.